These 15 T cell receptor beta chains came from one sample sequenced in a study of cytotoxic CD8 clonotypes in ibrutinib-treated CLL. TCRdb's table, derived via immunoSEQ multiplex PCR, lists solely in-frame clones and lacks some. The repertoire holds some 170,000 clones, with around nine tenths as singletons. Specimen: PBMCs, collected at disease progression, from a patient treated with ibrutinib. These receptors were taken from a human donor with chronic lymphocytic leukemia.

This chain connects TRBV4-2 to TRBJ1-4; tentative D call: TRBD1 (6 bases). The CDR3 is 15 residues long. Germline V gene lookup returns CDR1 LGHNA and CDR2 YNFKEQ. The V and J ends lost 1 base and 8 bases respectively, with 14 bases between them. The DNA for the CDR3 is TGTGCCAGCAGCCAAGTGGAAACAGGGAGGGAAAAACTGTTTTTT. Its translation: CASSQVETGREKLFF.

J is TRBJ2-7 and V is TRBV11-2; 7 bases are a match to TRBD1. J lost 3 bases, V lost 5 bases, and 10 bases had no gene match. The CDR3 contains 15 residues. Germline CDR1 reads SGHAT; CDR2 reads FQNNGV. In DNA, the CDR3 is TGTGCCAGCAGCATACCGATCCGGGACAGCTACGAGCAGTACTTC. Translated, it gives CASSIPIRDSYEQYF.

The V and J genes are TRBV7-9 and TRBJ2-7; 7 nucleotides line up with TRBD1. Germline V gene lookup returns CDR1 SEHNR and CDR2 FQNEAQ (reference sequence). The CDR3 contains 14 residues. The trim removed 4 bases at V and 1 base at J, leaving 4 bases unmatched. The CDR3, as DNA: TGTGCCAGCAGCTCTGACAGGGAATCCTACGAGCAGTACTTC. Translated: CASSSDRESYEQYF.

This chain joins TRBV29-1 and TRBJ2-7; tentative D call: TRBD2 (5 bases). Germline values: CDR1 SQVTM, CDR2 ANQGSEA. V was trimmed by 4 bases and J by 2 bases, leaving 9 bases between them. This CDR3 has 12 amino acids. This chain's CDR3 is CSVGLAPYEQYF. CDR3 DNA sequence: TGCAGCGTTGGCCTAGCCCCCTACGAGCAGTACTTC.

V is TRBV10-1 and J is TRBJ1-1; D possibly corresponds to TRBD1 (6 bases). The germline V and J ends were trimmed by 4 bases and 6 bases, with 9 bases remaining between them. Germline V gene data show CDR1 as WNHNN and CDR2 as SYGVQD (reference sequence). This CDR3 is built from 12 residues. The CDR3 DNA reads TGCGCCAGCAGTGCAGGGGCCGCTGAAGCTTTCTTT. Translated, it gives CASSAGAAEAFF.

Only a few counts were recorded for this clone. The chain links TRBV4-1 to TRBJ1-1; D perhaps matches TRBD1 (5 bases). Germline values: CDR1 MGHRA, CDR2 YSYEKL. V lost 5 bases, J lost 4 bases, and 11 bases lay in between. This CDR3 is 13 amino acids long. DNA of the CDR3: TGCGCCAGCAGCGGCGTTGGGACCACTGAAGCTTTCTTT. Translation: CASSGVGTTEAFF.

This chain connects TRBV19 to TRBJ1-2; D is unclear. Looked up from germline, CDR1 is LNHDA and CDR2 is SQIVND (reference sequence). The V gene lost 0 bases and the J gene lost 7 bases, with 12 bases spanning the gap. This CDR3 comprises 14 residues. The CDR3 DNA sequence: TGTGCCAGTAGTATAGATGCCAGAGGCGGTGGCTACACCTTC. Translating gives CASSIDARGGGYTF.

The CDR3 DNA is TGTGCCAGCAGCTTAGGAAGTGGGGGTGTTGACTATGGCTACACCTTC. It is translated as CASSLGSGGVDYGYTF. The rearrangement uses TRBV7-2 and TRBJ1-2, with a weak D call TRBD1 (5 bases). Between the trimmed V and J ends, which lost 1 base and 3 bases, there was a span of 15 bases. This CDR3 is built from 16 residues. Germline values: CDR1 SGHTA, CDR2 FQGNSA.

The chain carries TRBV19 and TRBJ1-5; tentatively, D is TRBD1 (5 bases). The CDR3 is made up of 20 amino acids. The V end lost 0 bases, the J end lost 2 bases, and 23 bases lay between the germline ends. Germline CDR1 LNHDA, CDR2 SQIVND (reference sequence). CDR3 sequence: CASSIEFGRAIRTGNQPQHF. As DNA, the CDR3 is TGTGCCAGTAGTATAGAATTCGGCAGGGCTATTAGGACGGGCAATCAGCCCCAGCATTTT.

In nucleotides, the CDR3 is TGCGCCAGCAGCTTGAGGCCGGGGTCGGGGGAGACCCAGTACTTC. Its protein is CASSLRPGSGETQYF. The chain combines TRBV5-1 with TRBJ2-5, with D tentatively TRBD2 (5 bases). The CDR3 covers 15 residues. Trimming shortened V by 1 base and J by 5 bases, and 15 bases separated the two germline ends. Germline V lookup: CDR1 SGHRS, CDR2 YFSETQ.

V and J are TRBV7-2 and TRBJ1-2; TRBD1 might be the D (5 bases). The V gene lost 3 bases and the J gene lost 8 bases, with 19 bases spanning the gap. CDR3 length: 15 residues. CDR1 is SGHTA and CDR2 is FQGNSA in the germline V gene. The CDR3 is CASSFGLKGPQGYTF. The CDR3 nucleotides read TGTGCCAGCAGCTTCGGTTTGAAGGGGCCTCAGGGCTACACCTTC. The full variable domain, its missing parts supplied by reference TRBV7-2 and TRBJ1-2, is GAGVSQSPSNKVTEKGKDVELRCDPISGHTALYWYRQSLGQGLEFLIYFQGNSAPDKSGLPSDRFSAERTGGSVSTLTIQRTQQEDSAVYLCASSFGLKGPQGYTFGSGTRLTVV.

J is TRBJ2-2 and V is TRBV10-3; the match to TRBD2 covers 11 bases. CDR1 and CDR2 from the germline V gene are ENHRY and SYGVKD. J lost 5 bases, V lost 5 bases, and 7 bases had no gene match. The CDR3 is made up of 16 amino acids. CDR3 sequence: CAISWIAGGDTGELFF. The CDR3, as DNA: TGTGCCATCAGTTGGATAGCGGGAGGGGATACCGGGGAGCTGTTTTTT.

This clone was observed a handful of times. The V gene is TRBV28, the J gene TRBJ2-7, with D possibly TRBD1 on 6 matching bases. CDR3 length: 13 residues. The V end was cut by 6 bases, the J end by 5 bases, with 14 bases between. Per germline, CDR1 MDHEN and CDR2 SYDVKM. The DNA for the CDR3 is TGTGCCAGCAGCGAAGGGGGAACCCACGAGCAGTACTTC. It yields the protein CASSEGGTHEQYF. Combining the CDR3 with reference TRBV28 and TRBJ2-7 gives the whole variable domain DVKVTQSSRYLVKRTGEKVFLECVQDMDHENMFWYRQDPGLGLRLIYFSYDVKMKEKGDIPEGYSVSREKKERFSLILESASTNQTSMYLCASSEGGTHEQYFGPGTRLTVT.

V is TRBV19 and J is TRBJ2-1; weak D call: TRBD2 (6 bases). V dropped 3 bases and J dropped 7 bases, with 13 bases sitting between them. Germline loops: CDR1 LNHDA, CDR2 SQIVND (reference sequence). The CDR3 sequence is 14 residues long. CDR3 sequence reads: CASSIWDFSNEQFF. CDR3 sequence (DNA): TGTGCCAGTAGTATTTGGGACTTCTCTAATGAGCAGTTCTTC.

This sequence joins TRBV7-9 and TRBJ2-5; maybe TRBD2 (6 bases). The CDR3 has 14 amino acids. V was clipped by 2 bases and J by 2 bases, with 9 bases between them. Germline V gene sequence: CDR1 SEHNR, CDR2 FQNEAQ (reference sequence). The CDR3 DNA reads TGTGCCAGCAGCTTAAGGGACTCACAAGAGACCCAGTACTTC. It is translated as CASSLRDSQETQYF.